This TCR beta chain was captured in a study of cytomegalovirus exposure and HLA in healthy donors. The CDR3 has 17 residues. The germline CDR1 and CDR2 sequences are SEHNR and FQNEAQ (reference sequence). The J segment lost 3 bases and the V segment lost 0 bases, leaving 5 bases of the junction unmatched. Profiled with immunoSEQ multiplex PCR; TCRdb holds only in-frame clones, not every one. The profile shows 55,000 to 65,000 clones, roughly 90% of them singletons. V is TRBV7-9 and J is TRBJ2-1, with 10 bases that match TRBD2. The sequenced material came from PBMCs. The source of this sequence is a man between 18 and 29 years old in good health and CMV-seronegative. CDR3 in DNA: TGTGCCAGCAGCTTAGCCGTAGCGGGAGGATACTACAATGAGCAGTTCTTC. Amino acids: CASSLAVAGGYYNEQFF.